The sample holds many counts of the clone carrying this T cell receptor (beta chain). What it binds is unknown. The data are from a study of T cells after yellow fever vaccination. As for the study in general: The fractions with low cell numbers were processed using SMART-Seq v4 Ultra Low Input. Study-wide findings and caveats: Among all clonotypes, a small share was observed in both CD4 and CD8 compartments.

This CDR3 is built from 15 residues. Germline V lookup: CDR1 SGHTA, CDR2 FQGTGA. V shed 5 bases and J shed 0 bases, with 12 bases lying between them. The study made its TCR cDNA through 5'RACE template switching. That step introduced a universal primer site along with UMIs. TCRdb used MiXCR to reprocess the 5' RACE reads, holding one entry per CDR3 protein. This repertoire shows 450,000 to 650,000 distinct CDR3 sequences, 21% found once; its top ten account for about 15%. The chain is built from TRBV7-3 and TRBJ2-3, with D possibly being TRBD2 (5 bases). The sample consisted of PBMCs, taken 21 days after the first yellow fever vaccination. This clonotype was obtained from a young man who received the YFV17D yellow fever vaccine. As DNA, the CDR3 is TGTGCCAGCAGCCCTAGGAGGACTAGCACAGATACGCAGTATTTT. Residues: CASSPRRTSTDTQYF.